One T cell receptor beta chain is described in this entry. The antigen is undetermined. This sample was included in a study of shared clonotypes between healthy human individuals. Assay used: immunoSEQ multiplex PCR; TCRdb lists only in-frame clones, some missing. The sample carries over 1.4 million clones, roughly 96% recorded once. Germline V CDR1 and CDR2: KGHSH, LQKENI. This CDR3 has 17 residues. V was clipped by 5 bases and J by 4 bases, with 23 bases between them. Whole-study results and caveats: Clonotypes that were shared across a few donors made up around 5% of naive CD4 clonotypes.

The rearrangement joins TRBV18 to TRBJ1-1; D is possibly TRBD1 (5 bases). The receptor was derived from a man younger than 45 in good health. The sample comprised naive CD4+ T cells sorted from blood. Regarding subset: CD45RA+ positively selected. The CDR3: CASSKKGQGIGGTEAFF. The CDR3 coding sequence is TGTGCCAGCTCAAAAAAGGGGCAGGGAATCGGTGGCACTGAAGCTTTCTTT.